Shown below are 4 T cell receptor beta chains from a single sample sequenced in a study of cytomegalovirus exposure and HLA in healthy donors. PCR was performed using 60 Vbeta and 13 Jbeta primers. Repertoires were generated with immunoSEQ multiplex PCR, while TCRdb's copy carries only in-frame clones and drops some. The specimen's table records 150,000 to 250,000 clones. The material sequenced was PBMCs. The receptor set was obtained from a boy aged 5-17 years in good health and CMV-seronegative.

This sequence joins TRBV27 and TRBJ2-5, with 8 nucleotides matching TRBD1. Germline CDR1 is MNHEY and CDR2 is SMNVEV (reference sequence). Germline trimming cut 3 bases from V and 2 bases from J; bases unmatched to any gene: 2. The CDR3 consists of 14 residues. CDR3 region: CASSFYRGQETQYF. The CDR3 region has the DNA TGTGCCAGCAGTTTCTACAGGGGGCAAGAGACCCAGTACTTC.

In DNA form, the CDR3 reads TGTGCCAGCAGCCTTGACCCTGCGGGGGGCTACAATGAGCAGTTCTTC. It encodes CASSLDPAGGYNEQFF. V usage is TRBV28 and J usage is TRBJ2-1; TRBD2 matches 8 bases. Trimming cost V 6 bases and J 3 bases; bases outside gene matches: 10. The CDR3 is 16 amino acids. CDR1 MDHEN and CDR2 SYDVKM come from the germline V gene.

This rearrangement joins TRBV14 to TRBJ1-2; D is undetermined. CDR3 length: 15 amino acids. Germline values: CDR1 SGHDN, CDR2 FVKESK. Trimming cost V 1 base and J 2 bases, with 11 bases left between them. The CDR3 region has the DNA TGTGCCAGCAGCCAAGTATCGGGGAGAAACTATGGCTACACCTTC. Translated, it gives CASSQVSGRNYGYTF.

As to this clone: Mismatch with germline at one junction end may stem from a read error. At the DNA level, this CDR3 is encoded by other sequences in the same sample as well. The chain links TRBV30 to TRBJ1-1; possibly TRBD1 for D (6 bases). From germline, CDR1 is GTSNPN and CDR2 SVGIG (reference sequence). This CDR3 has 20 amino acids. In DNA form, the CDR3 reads TGTGCCTGGAAGCGTCCGGGACACGGCTCATCCCCGAGCATGAACACTGAAGCCTTCTTT. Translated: CAWKRPGHGSSPSMNTEAFF.